This is a list of T cell receptor beta chains from one sample in a study of blood T cell repertoires in COVID-19. Method: immunoSEQ multiplex PCR; TCRdb's copy keeps in-frame clones and lacks some. The data contain 200,000 to 250,000 clones, roughly 87% of them seen just once; the ten biggest clones take up about 6%. Source material: PBMCs or T cells enriched from blood (not recorded which). These receptors were collected from a woman aged 25 to 45 with acute COVID-19. Each CDR3 is given with its conserved first and last residue. A D gene is named only where the DNA matches it firmly. Clone size, where shown, is once, few, many, or a class for clones that have expanded.

TRBD1,-,TRBJ2-1,TRBV27,CASSSSGTGTAGVFNEQFF,TGTGCCAGCAGTTCGTCCGGGACAGGGACTGCGGGAGTATTCAATGAGCAGTTCTTC
TRBD1,-,TRBJ1-5,TRBV2,CASTPGQGRQPQHF,TGTGCCTCCACCCCGGGACAGGGACGGCAGCCCCAGCATTTT
TRBD1,-,TRBJ1-5,TRBV2,CASRGTGNQPQHF,TGTGCCAGCAGAGGGACAGGGAATCAGCCCCAGCATTTT
-,-,TRBJ2-1,TRBV7-3,CASSSYLGYEQFF,TGTGCCAGCAGCTCCTATCTCGGGTATGAGCAGTTCTTC
TRBD1,few,TRBJ1-2,TRBV11-2,CASRPGTDISYGYTF,TGTGCCAGCAGGCCCGGGACAGATATCTCCTATGGCTACACCTTC
-,-,TRBJ2-2,TRBV3-1/TRBV3-2,CASSRSGDTGELFF,TGTGCCAGCAGCCGGAGCGGAGACACCGGGGAGCTGTTTTTT
-,-,TRBJ2-1,TRBV2,CASSEEPSPPYNEQFF,TGTGCCAGCAGTGAAGAGCCGTCCCCGCCCTACAATGAGCAGTTCTTC
-,-,TRBJ1-2,TRBV2,CASSGMGARGYTF,TGTGCCAGCAGTGGAATGGGGGCTCGAGGCTACACCTTC
-,many,TRBJ1-1,TRBV2,CARGGEQGMNTEAFF,TGTGCCAGAGGGGGGGAACAGGGTATGAACACTGAAGCTTTCTTT
TRBD1,-,TRBJ2-7,TRBV10-3,CAIKGQGQNEQYF,TGTGCCATCAAAGGACAGGGGCAAAACGAGCAGTACTTC
-,-,TRBJ2-3,TRBV7-3,CASSLKTSTDTQYF,TGTGCCAGCAGCCTTAAGACTAGCACAGATACGCAGTATTTT
TRBD1,-,TRBJ2-6,TRBV24-1,CATSPGGRGPGANVLTF,TGTGCCACCAGCCCCGGGGGCAGGGGGCCTGGGGCCAACGTCCTGACTTTC
-,-,TRBJ2-7,TRBV9,CASSPVPGVDEQYF,TGTGCCAGCAGCCCCGTACCGGGGGTGGACGAGCAGTACTTC
TRBD1,-,TRBJ1-2,TRBV10-3,CAIRSPGQGEVGYTF,TGTGCCATCAGATCCCCGGGACAGGGAGAAGTGGGCTACACCTTC
-,few,TRBJ1-2,TRBV12-3/TRBV12-4,CASRGQAYGYTF,TGTGCCAGCAGGGGACAAGCCTATGGCTACACCTTC
-,-,TRBJ2-2,TRBV4-2,CASSQDPRGGGELFF,TGTGCCAGCAGCCAAGACCCTAGAGGTGGCGGGGAGCTGTTTTTT
-,-,TRBJ2-7,TRBV27,CASKEGDGYEQYF,TGTGCCAGCAAGGAAGGAGATGGCTACGAGCAGTACTTC
-,-,TRBJ2-7,TRBV7-2,CASSFGAGYEQYF,TGTGCCAGCAGCTTTGGAGCGGGTTACGAGCAGTACTTC
-,-,TRBJ1-1,TRBV28,CASSPILSGAEAFF,TGTGCCAGCAGCCCAATCCTGAGCGGGGCTGAAGCTTTCTTT
-,-,TRBJ2-3,TRBV7-9,CASSLNSVRDTQYF,TGTGCCAGCAGCTTAAATAGCGTCAGGGATACGCAGTATTTT
-,-,TRBJ1-1,TRBV3-1/TRBV3-2,CASSPTRWDTEAFF,TGTGCCAGCAGCCCCACGAGGTGGGACACTGAAGCTTTCTTT
TRBD1,-,TRBJ1-2,TRBV7-9,CASSSALRDRVKF,TGTGCCAGCAGCTCCGCCTTGAGGGACAGGGTTAAATTC